This T cell receptor beta chain stems from a study of cytomegalovirus exposure and HLA in healthy donors. V dropped 0 bases and J dropped 2 bases, with 7 bases sitting between them. The CDR3 contains 14 residues. Germline V CDR1 and CDR2: SGHTA, FQGNSA. Study results and caveats: In most subjects, TCR beta sequences reportedly gave accurate predictions of HLA-A and HLA-B alleles.

A remark on this clone: Its antigen is not known.

13 Jbeta primers and 60 Vbeta primers were used for the PCR. Data came from immunoSEQ multiplex PCR; TCRdb stores just in-frame clones and leaves some out. The sample shows 150,000 to 200,000 clones, roughly four fifths of them seen only once. The sequenced material came from PBMCs. This clonotype was sampled from a man between 18 and 29 years old in good health and CMV-seronegative. The rearrangement uses TRBV7-2 and TRBJ1-1; D unresolved. As DNA, the CDR3 is TGTGCCAGCAGCTTAGCTCGGGAAAACACTGAAGCTTTCTTT. Translated: CASSLARENTEAFF.